This T cell receptor (beta chain) was sequenced for a study of regulatory T cells in long-lasting Graves disease. Construction of the TCR beta libraries employed iRepertoire HTBI primers in conjunction with Arm-PCR of CDR3 regions. A single record per CDR3 protein comes from TCRdb applying MiXCR to the multiplex PCR reads. The table records about 470,000 distinct CDR3 sequences, about a fifth of them present only once. The germline CDR1 and CDR2 sequences are LGHDT and YNNKEL (reference sequence). The V and J ends lost 4 bases and 5 bases, in that order; junction bases with no gene match: 7. The CDR3 contains 17 residues. There are many counts of this clonotype. Time point in this sample: persistent/refractory GD, antithyroid drugs over 5 years with positive TRAb. PBMCs provided the RNA from which the TCR library was made.

The specimen comprised peripheral blood mononuclear cells (PBMCs), sampled when the disease was refractory, from a patient treated with antithyroid drugs. The genes are TRBV3-1 and TRBJ2-2, with 13 bases matching TRBD2. This TCR came from a female donor with Graves disease. CDR3 DNA sequence: TGTGCCAGCAGCCTCATTCCGGGACTAGCGGGGACCGGGGAGCTGTTTTTT. Translation: CASSLIPGLAGTGELFF.